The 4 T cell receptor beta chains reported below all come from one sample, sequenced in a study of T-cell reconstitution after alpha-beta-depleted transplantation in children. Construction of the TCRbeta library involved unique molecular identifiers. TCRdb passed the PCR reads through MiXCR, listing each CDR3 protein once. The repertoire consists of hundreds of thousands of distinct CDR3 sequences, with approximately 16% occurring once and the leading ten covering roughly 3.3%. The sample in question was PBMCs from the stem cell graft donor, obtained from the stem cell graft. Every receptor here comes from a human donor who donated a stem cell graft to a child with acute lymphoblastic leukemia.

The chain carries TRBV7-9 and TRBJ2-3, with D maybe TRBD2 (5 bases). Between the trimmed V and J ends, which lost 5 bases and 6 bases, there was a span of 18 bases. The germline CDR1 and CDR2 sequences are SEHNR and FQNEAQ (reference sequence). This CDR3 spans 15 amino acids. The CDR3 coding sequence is TGTGCCAGCAGCCCGCGGGCAGCTGAAGGCGATACGCAGTATTTT. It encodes CASSPRAAEGDTQYF.

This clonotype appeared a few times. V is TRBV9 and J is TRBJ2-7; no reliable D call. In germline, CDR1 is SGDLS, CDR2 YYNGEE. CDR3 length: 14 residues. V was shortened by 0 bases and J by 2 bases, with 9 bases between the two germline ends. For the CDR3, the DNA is TGTGCCAGCAGCGTAGCTTACGGAACCTACGAGCAGTACTTC. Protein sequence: CASSVAYGTYEQYF.

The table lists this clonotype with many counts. The CDR3 DNA follows: TGTGCCAGCAGCTTGTTACCCGAAAAGACCCAGTACTTC. Translating it yields CASSLLPEKTQYF. The genes are TRBV5-4 and TRBJ2-5, with D uncertain. V dropped 1 base and J dropped 6 bases, with 10 bases sitting between them. Germline-derived CDR1 and CDR2 are SGHNT and YYREEE (reference sequence). The CDR3 loop spans 13 amino acids.

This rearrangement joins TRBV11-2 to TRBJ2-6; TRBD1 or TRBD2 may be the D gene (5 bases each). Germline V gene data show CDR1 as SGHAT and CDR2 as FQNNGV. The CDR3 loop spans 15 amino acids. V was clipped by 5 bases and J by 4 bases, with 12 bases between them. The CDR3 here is CASSRGASGANVLTF. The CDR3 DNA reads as TGTGCCAGCAGCCGAGGGGCCTCCGGGGCCAACGTCCTGACTTTC.